The rows below give T cell receptor beta chains drawn from one sample of a study of beta chain features in type 1 diabetes. Data came from immunoSEQ multiplex PCR; TCRdb stores just in-frame clones and leaves some out. The sample holds more than 150,000 clones; about 13% are singletons and the top ten take 0.62%. Sequencing was performed on central memory CD4+ T cells from blood. The receptors here all came from a woman between 18 and 29 years old in good health. The CDR3 runs from the conserved cysteine through the conserved F or W. The D gene is left open where the match is weak. Size values are once, few and many counts, or a class for expanded clones, and some rows have none.

abundance: .
v_gene: TRBV4-3
d_gene: TRBD2
j_gene: TRBJ2-3
CDR3aa: CASSRGLAGGTDTQYF
CDR3nt: TGCGCCAGCAGCCGTGGACTAGCGGGAGGAACAGATACGCAGTATTTT

abundance: .
v_gene: TRBV29-1
d_gene: TRBD1
j_gene: TRBJ2-7
CDR3aa: CSVRGQGKQYF
CDR3nt: TGCAGCGTCCGCGGACAGGGGAAGCAGTACTTC

abundance: few
v_gene: TRBV4-3
d_gene: TRBD2
j_gene: TRBJ2-1
CDR3aa: CASSPDFSGSSYNEQFF
CDR3nt: TGCGCCAGCAGCCCTGATTTCAGCGGGAGCTCCTACAATGAGCAGTTCTTC

abundance: .
v_gene: TRBV23-1
d_gene: .
j_gene: TRBJ2-2
CDR3aa: CASSLGRGNTGELFF
CDR3nt: TGCGCCAGCAGTCTAGGCAGGGGGAACACCGGGGAGCTGTTTTTT

abundance: few
v_gene: TRBV5-1
d_gene: .
j_gene: TRBJ2-7
CDR3aa: CASSFGGDSHPQYF
CDR3nt: TGCGCCAGCAGCTTTGGAGGGGACAGTCATCCGCAGTACTTC

abundance: few
v_gene: TRBV7-7
d_gene: TRBD2
j_gene: TRBJ2-5
CDR3aa: CASSLAGGLGETQYF
CDR3nt: TGTGCCAGCAGCCTAGCGGGAGGGCTGGGAGAGACCCAGTACTTC

abundance: few
v_gene: TRBV28
d_gene: TRBD1
j_gene: TRBJ1-5
CDR3aa: CASRDRGFQPQHF
CDR3nt: TGTGCCAGCAGGGACAGGGGCTTCCAGCCCCAGCATTTT

abundance: .
v_gene: TRBV5-4
d_gene: .
j_gene: TRBJ1-5
CDR3aa: CASSIQGNQPQHF
CDR3nt: TGTGCCAGCTCCATACAGGGCAATCAGCCCCAGCATTTT

abundance: few
v_gene: TRBV7-9
d_gene: .
j_gene: TRBJ2-5
CDR3aa: CASSLEGLAPKETQYF
CDR3nt: TGTGCCAGCAGCTTAGAGGGCCTAGCGCCTAAAGAGACCCAGTACTTC

abundance: .
v_gene: TRBV7-2
d_gene: .
j_gene: TRBJ2-3
CDR3aa: CASRTYGSGSTDTQYF
CDR3nt: TGTGCCAGCAGGACATACGGCAGCGGGAGCACAGATACGCAGTATTTT

abundance: many
v_gene: TRBV21-1
d_gene: .
j_gene: TRBJ2-3
CDR3aa: CASSWTAADTQYF
CDR3nt: TGTGCCAGCAGTTGGACAGCAGCCGATACGCAGTATTTT

abundance: few
v_gene: TRBV30
d_gene: .
j_gene: TRBJ2-5
CDR3aa: CAWRGPAETQYF
CDR3nt: TGTGCCTGGAGGGGGCCTGCGGAGACCCAGTACTTC

abundance: .
v_gene: TRBV11-2
d_gene: .
j_gene: TRBJ1-5
CDR3aa: CASSFGRGINQPQHF
CDR3nt: TGTGCCAGCAGCTTCGGCAGGGGAATTAATCAGCCCCAGCATTTT

abundance: few
v_gene: TRBV28
d_gene: TRBD2
j_gene: TRBJ2-1
CDR3aa: CASSIGTSHNEQFF
CDR3nt: TGTGCCAGCAGTATCGGGACTAGTCACAATGAGCAGTTCTTC

abundance: .
v_gene: TRBV27
d_gene: .
j_gene: TRBJ1-1
CDR3aa: CASSPSRTEAFF
CDR3nt: TGTGCCAGCAGTCCCTCTCGGACTGAAGCTTTCTTT

abundance: few
v_gene: TRBV6-5
d_gene: .
j_gene: TRBJ2-4
CDR3aa: CASSLTKNIQYF
CDR3nt: TGTGCCAGCAGTTTAACCAAAAACATTCAGTACTTC

abundance: .
v_gene: TRBV6-6
d_gene: TRBD1
j_gene: TRBJ1-5
CDR3aa: CASRGQYSNQPQHF
CDR3nt: TGTGCCAGCAGGGGACAGTATAGCAATCAGCCCCAGCATTTT

abundance: .
v_gene: TRBV5-1
d_gene: .
j_gene: TRBJ2-1
CDR3aa: CASSLVGAQRDEQFF
CDR3nt: TGCGCCAGCAGCTTGGTAGGAGCGCAGAGGGATGAGCAGTTCTTC

abundance: .
v_gene: TRBV30
d_gene: .
j_gene: TRBJ1-5
CDR3aa: CAWSVRGNSNQPQHF
CDR3nt: TGTGCCTGGAGTGTGAGGGGGAATAGCAATCAGCCCCAGCATTTT

abundance: few
v_gene: TRBV7-2
d_gene: TRBD1
j_gene: TRBJ1-1
CDR3aa: CASSPQGLYTEAFF
CDR3nt: TGTGCCAGCAGTCCACAGGGGTTGTACACTGAAGCTTTCTTT

abundance: few
v_gene: TRBV7-9
d_gene: .
j_gene: TRBJ1-1
CDR3aa: CASSLAKGWDTEAFF
CDR3nt: TGTGCCAGCAGCTTAGCGAAGGGGTGGGACACTGAAGCTTTCTTT

abundance: few
v_gene: TRBV6-6
d_gene: TRBD1
j_gene: TRBJ1-2
CDR3aa: CASRPGQGYGYTF
CDR3nt: TGTGCCAGCAGACCGGGACAGGGATATGGCTACACCTTC

abundance: .
v_gene: TRBV5-1
d_gene: TRBD1
j_gene: TRBJ2-3
CDR3aa: CASSPGRDRVRDTQYF
CDR3nt: TGCGCCAGCAGCCCGGGCCGGGACAGGGTCAGGGATACGCAGTATTTT

abundance: .
v_gene: TRBV14
d_gene: TRBD1
j_gene: TRBJ2-7
CDR3aa: CASSLGQISYEQYF
CDR3nt: TGTGCCAGCAGCCTGGGACAGATAAGCTACGAGCAGTACTTC

abundance: few
v_gene: TRBV30
d_gene: TRBD1
j_gene: TRBJ1-1
CDR3aa: CAWGQGATEAFF
CDR3nt: TGTGCCTGGGGACAGGGGGCAACTGAAGCTTTCTTT

abundance: few
v_gene: TRBV11-1
d_gene: TRBD1
j_gene: TRBJ2-3
CDR3aa: CASSSGTGTDTQYF
CDR3nt: TGTGCCAGCAGCTCCGGGACAGGCACAGATACGCAGTATTTT

abundance: .
v_gene: TRBV19
d_gene: .
j_gene: TRBJ1-2
CDR3aa: CASSRLRHDGYTF
CDR3nt: TGTGCCAGTAGTAGGCTCAGACATGATGGCTACACCTTC

abundance: .
v_gene: TRBV18
d_gene: .
j_gene: TRBJ2-1
CDR3aa: CASSPQTGPSSYNEQFF
CDR3nt: TGTGCCAGCTCACCCCAAACAGGGCCGAGCTCCTACAATGAGCAGTTCTTC

abundance: once
v_gene: TRBV30
d_gene: .
j_gene: TRBJ2-7
CDR3aa: CAWSNGGFYEQYF
CDR3nt: TGTGCCTGGAGTAACGGGGGTTTCTACGAGCAGTACTTC

abundance: .
v_gene: TRBV7-8
d_gene: TRBD1
j_gene: TRBJ2-6
CDR3aa: CASSRRDRAMSGANVLTF
CDR3nt: TGTGCCAGCAGCCGTCGGGACAGGGCGATGTCTGGGGCCAACGTCCTGACTTTC

abundance: .
v_gene: TRBV28
d_gene: .
j_gene: TRBJ2-1
CDR3aa: CASISADDSYNEQFF
CDR3nt: TGTGCCAGCATCTCAGCGGATGACTCCTACAATGAGCAGTTCTTC